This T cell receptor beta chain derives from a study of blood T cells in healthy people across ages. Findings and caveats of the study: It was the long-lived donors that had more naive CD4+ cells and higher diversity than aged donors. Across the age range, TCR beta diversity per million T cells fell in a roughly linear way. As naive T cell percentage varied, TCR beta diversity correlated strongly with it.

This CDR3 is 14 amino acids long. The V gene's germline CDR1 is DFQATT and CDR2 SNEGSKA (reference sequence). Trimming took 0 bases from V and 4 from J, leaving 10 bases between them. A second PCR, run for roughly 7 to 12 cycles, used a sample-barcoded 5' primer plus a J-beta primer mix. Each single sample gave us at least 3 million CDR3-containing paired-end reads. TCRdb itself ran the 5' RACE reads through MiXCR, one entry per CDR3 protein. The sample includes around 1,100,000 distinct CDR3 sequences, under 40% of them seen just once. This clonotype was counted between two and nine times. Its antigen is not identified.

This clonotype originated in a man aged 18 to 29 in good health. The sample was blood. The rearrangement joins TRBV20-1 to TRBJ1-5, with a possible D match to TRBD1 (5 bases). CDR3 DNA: TGCAGTGCTAGAGATGGGGCAGTTAATCAGCCCCAGCATTTT. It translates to CSARDGAVNQPQHF.